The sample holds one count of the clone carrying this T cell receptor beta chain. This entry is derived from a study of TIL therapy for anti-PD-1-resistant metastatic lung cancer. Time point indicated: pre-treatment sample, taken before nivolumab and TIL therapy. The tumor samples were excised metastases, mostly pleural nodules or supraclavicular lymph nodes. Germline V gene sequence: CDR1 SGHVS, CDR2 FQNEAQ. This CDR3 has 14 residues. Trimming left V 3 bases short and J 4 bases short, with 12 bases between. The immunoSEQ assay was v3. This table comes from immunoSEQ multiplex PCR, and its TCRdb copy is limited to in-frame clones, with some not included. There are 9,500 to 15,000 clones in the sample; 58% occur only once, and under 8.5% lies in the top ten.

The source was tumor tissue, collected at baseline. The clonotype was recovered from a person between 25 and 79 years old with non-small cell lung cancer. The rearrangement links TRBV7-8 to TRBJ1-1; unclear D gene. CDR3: CASSFPSPSTEAFF. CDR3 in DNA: TGTGCCAGCAGCTTCCCATCCCCCAGCACTGAAGCTTTCTTT.